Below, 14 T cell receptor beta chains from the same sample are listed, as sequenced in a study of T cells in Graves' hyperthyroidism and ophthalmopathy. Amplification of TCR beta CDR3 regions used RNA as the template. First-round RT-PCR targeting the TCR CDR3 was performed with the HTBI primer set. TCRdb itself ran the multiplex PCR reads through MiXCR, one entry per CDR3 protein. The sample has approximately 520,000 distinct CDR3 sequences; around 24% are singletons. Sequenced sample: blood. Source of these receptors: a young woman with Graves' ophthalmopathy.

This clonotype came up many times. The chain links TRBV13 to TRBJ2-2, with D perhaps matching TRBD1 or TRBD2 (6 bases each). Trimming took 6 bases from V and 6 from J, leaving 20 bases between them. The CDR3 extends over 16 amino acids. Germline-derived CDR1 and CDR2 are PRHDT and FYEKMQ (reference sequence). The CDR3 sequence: CASSTGGGSRSGELFF. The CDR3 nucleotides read TGTGCCAGCAGTACAGGAGGGGGTTCAAGGTCCGGGGAGCTGTTTTTT.

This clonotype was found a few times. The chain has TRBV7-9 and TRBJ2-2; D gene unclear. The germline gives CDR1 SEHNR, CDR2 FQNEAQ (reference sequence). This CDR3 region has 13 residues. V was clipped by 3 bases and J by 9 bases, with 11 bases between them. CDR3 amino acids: CASSFATSRELFF. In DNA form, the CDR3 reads TGTGCCAGCAGCTTTGCCACCTCCAGGGAGCTGTTTTTT. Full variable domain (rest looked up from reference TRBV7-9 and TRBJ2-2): DTGVSQNPRHKITKRGQNVTFRCDPISEHNRLYWYRQTLGQGPEFLTYFQNEAQLEKSRLLSDRFSAERPKGSFSTLEIQRTEQGDSAMYLCASSFATSRELFFGEGSRLTVL.

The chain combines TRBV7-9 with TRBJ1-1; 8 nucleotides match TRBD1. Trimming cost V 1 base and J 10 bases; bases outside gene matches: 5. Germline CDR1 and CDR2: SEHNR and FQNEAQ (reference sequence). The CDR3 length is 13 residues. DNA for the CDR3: TGTGCCAGCAGCTTAGATCAGGGGGCGGGAGCTTTCTTT. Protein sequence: CASSLDQGAGAFF.

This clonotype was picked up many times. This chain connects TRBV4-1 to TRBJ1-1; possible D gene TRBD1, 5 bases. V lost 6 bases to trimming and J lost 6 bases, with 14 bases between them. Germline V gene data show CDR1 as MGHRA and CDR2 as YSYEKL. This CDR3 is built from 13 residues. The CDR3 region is CASSYSGSAEAFF. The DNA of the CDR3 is TGCGCCAGCAGTTATTCAGGGAGCGCTGAAGCTTTCTTT.

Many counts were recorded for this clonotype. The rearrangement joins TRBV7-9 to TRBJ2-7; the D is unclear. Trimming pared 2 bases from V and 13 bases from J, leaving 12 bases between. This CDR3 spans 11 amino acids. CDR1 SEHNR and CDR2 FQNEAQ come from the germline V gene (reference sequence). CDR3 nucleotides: TGTGCCAGCAGCTTATCCGAGAGAGATTACTTC. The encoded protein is CASSLSERDYF.

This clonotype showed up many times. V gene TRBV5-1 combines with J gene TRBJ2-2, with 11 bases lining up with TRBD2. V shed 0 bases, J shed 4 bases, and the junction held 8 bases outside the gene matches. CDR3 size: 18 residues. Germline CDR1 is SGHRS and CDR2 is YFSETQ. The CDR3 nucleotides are TGCGCCAGCAGCTTGGGGCTAGCGGGGGGCCCTGTCACCGGGGAGCTGTTTTTT. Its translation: CASSLGLAGGPVTGELFF.

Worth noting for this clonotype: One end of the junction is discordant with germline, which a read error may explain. CDR3 amino acids: CASSEQGGSDQPQHF. The DNA of the CDR3 is TGTGCCAGCAGCGAACAGGGTGGTAGCGATCAGCCCCAGCATTTT. This chain links TRBV3-1 with TRBJ1-5; a weak D match, TRBD1 (6 bases). CDR1 is LGHDT, CDR2 YNNKEL, per germline (reference sequence). The CDR3 is 15 residues long.

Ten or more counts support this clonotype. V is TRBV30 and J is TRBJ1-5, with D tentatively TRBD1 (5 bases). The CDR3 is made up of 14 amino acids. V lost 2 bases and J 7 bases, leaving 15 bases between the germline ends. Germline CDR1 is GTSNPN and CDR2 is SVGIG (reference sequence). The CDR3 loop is CAWSWAGQEQPQHF. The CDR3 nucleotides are TGTGCCTGGAGTTGGGCAGGGCAGGAACAGCCCCAGCATTTT.

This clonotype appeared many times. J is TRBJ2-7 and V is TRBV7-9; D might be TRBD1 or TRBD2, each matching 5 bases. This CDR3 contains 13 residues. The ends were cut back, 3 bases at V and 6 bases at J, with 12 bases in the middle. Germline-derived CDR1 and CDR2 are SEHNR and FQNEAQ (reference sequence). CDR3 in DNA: TGTGCCAGCAGCTTCCAGGGAGCCGGCGAGCAGTACTTC. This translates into CASSFQGAGEQYF.

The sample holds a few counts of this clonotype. The CDR3 loop reads CASSTKGYGYTF. CDR3 DNA sequence: TGTGCCAGCAGCACGAAGGGGTATGGCTACACCTTC. The chain is built from TRBV28 and TRBJ1-2; D possibly corresponds to TRBD1 (5 bases). Trimming took off 6 bases at V and 5 bases at J, with 10 bases between the two ends. The CDR3 is made up of 12 amino acids. CDR1 MDHEN and CDR2 SYDVKM come from the germline V gene.

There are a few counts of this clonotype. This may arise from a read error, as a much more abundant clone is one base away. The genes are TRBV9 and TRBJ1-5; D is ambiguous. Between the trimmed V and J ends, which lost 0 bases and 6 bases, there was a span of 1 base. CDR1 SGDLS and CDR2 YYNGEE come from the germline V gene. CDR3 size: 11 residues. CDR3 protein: CASSVAQPQHF. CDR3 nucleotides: TGTGCCAGCAGCGTAGCTCAGCCCCAGCATTTT.

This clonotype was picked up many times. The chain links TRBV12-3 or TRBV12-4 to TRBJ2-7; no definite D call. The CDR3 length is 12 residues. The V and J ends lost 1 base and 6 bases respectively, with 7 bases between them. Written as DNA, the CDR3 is TGTGCCAGCAGTTTAGTGGGGTTCGAGCAGTACTTC. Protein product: CASSLVGFEQYF.

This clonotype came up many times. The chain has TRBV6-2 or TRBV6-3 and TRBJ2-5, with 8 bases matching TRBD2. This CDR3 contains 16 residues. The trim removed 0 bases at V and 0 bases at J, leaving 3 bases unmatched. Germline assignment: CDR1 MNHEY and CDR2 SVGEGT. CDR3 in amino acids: CASSYSRTSHQETQYF. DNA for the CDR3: TGTGCCAGCAGTTACTCTAGGACTAGCCACCAAGAGACCCAGTACTTC.

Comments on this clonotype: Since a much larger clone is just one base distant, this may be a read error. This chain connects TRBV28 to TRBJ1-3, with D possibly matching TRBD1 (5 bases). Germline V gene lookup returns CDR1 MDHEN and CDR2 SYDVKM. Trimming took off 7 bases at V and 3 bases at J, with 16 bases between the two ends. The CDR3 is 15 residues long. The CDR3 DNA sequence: TGTGCCAGCATTACGGGACGCAGCGTTGGAAACACCATATATTTT. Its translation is CASITGRSVGNTIYF.